This T cell receptor (beta chain) was captured in a study of blood T cell repertoires in COVID-19. The CDR3 runs 15 residues. Unmatched junction bases numbered 7, after V lost 2 bases and J lost 8 bases. Germline V gene sequence: CDR1 SGHTS, CDR2 YDEGEE. The protocol was immunoSEQ multiplex PCR, while the TCRdb copy is restricted to in-frame clones and leaves out a portion. This table has 150,000 to 200,000 clones, more than 85% appearing once. This receptor was identified in a woman aged 55 to 70 with COVID-19, enrolled during active disease. The chain is built from TRBV5-8 and TRBJ1-4; 9 bases line up with TRBD1. Sequences were obtained from peripheral blood. In DNA, the CDR3 is TGTGCCAGCAGCTTTACAGGGGGCGCGGGGGAAAAACTGTTTTTT. Translation gives CASSFTGGAGEKLFF.